This T cell receptor (beta chain) was sequenced during a study of cytomegalovirus exposure and HLA in healthy donors (dated by TCRdb to about 2017). About the full investigation: An earlier analysis of some 600 of the donors reported about 300 Gb of sequence data and around 100 million unique TCR beta sequences obtained from roughly 180 million T cells. An early release covering some 640 HLA-typed donors comprised about 290 gigabases of sequencing data and roughly 86 million unique TCR sequences. Of the 300 to 400 genotyped donors, approximately 83% fell in the genetic ancestry cluster associated with self-reported Caucasian donors. The study aimed to test whether cataloging public T cell receptors could reveal signatures of past pathogen exposure. The T cell repertoires of 666 subjects were profiled by immunosequencing and related to cytomegalovirus serostatus. A separate validation cohort of about 110 different subjects was used in addition to the roughly 670-subject first cohort. To predict cytomegalovirus infection status, the study brought together high-throughput TCR immunosequencing, statistical association of individual TCRs with disease status, and machine learning. To study patterns of TCR occurrence, a later analysis re-analyzed previously published TCR beta repertoires from around 700 donors and added high-resolution HLA genotyping. In the later analysis, no new phenotypic data were used to find candidate immune exposures; instead, reliance was placed on TCR beta sequences and their occurrence across donors. In an earlier analysis of 500 to 650 of the donors, high-throughput TCR beta sequencing was used to judge whether each TCR beta V gene segment behaved as functional or pseudogenic. Donor age, sex, ethnicity and CMV serostatus were compiled alongside the repertoire data. A later genetic analysis used genome-wide SNP genotypes for about 60% of the roughly 670 donors, treating that subset as a discovery cohort. All discovery cohort repertoires had been generated on a single sequencing platform. Both class I and class II loci were covered by HLA typing, at four-digit resolution. Typing coverage differed by locus: A, B, C, DRB1 and DQB1 were typed in roughly 629-640 donors, DQA1 in roughly 510, DPA1 in around 580, and DPB1 in just under 480. Because of strong linkage in the cohort, roughly five DR-DQ haplotypes were treated as single units for association and clustering. Among roughly 370 genotyped donors of the cohort, an average of around 240,000 unique TCR beta nucleotide sequences were sequenced per donor, about a sixth of them non-productive.

Libraries were built with the immunoSEQ multiplex PCR assay. For the multiplex PCR, a mixture combining 60 forward primers for TCR Vbeta segments and 13 reverse primers for TCR Jbeta segments was used. The CDR3 region of rearranged TCR beta genes was amplified from genomic DNA with a multiplex PCR assay. The Illumina HiSeq System was used to sequence the amplified TCR beta libraries as 87-base-pair reads. The paper's processing steps were these. A later analysis counted about 76 million unique TCR beta chains across the roughly 700 repertoires, and around 9.9 million of these chains were shared by at least two donors. Raw reads were error-corrected and collapsed into unique sequences with a nearest-neighbor algorithm that merged closely related sequences to remove PCR and sequencing errors. CDR3 sequences were aligned to IMGT reference sequences to assign V, D and J gene segments. For a sequence to be retained, at least a six-nucleotide match to both a V gene segment and a J gene segment was required. A rearrangement counted as productive if the CDR3 had no stop codons and remained in frame with V and J, and every other rearrangement counted as non-productive. Following IMGT convention, CDR3 was defined as the stretch from the second conserved V-encoded cysteine to the conserved J-encoded phenylalanine. The earlier analysis of approximately 590 of the donors excluded any sequence lacking an unambiguous match to a single V gene segment. An earlier analysis of about 600 of the donors called V segments functional above 56.7% productive rearrangements and segregating when the between-donor standard deviation exceeded 5%. A statistical classification framework was developed to diagnose cytomegalovirus status using the catalog of TCR beta chain sequences. In a later analysis, V and J genes were assigned by comparing TCR nucleotide sequences against IMGT/GENE-DB human TR gene sequences. The TCRdist pipeline was used in a later analysis to assign CDR3 sequences and most-parsimonious VDJ recombination scenarios. A later analysis defined each TCR beta chain by its CDR3 amino acid sequence plus V-gene family, and excluded reads lacking a unique V-gene family. To address suspected cross-contamination and a sequencing artifact, a later analysis removed under 600 highly shared, low-generation-probability nucleotide sequences. In a later analysis, a clonal expansion index for each public chain was calculated from normalized within-repertoire ranks of inferred template counts. Generation probabilities in a later analysis came from a VDJ recombination model fitted to out-of-frame rearrangements, and those results were checked against IGoR. In a later analysis, TCR-TCR, TCR-HLA and TCR-CMV co-occurrence was scored with hypergeometric tests, and a repertoire-size bias correction was applied to TCR pairs. In a later analysis, false discovery rates were estimated by permuting HLA or CMV assignments 20 times. In a later analysis, co-occurring TCRs were grouped using DBSCAN, and TCRdist sequence similarity was added for clustering within HLA-allele-positive subsets. Repertoires with fewer than 30,000 or more than 120,000 public chains, plus five repertoires with anomalous nucleotide sharing, were excluded from co-occurrence clustering. Here the immuneACCESS table is served through TCRdb, limited to in-frame sequences with V and J called. Missing clones are a known gap in these copies; in checked studies unresolved V genes cover under half, and the rest lacks a known reason. V, J and clone size reflect that table, while D and trimming were determined from the DNA. In all, the sample holds 170,000 or so clones, and approximately 78% of those were seen once. Over 10% of the sample lies in the top ten.

General study outcomes and caveats: V-gene and J-gene trimming of TCR beta chains was associated with a missense DCLRE1C variant in a later genetic analysis, and the association was replicated in an independent cohort. Roughly 15 rarely observed V segments, including chromosome 9 orphons, were excluded from the earlier analysis of approximately 600 of the donors because counts were too low. Roughly uniform sequencing depth across donors was assumed in presence/absence analyses, although this assumption may not hold. The sequencing pipeline was judged likely to have produced a cluster of highly shared sequence variants as a technical artifact. When HLA alleles, especially DR and DQ, strongly co-occurred, attributing TCR associations to individual alleles was difficult. For the cohort, immune exposure information was limited to CMV serostatus. According to a later genetic analysis, donors in an Asian-associated ancestry cluster had fewer N-insertions in productive TCRs than the roughly 670-donor mean. The classifier was reported to diagnose cytomegalovirus status with high specificity and sensitivity in both the original cohort and the validation cohort. An earlier analysis of around 540 of the donors showed that most TCR beta V segments appeared in productive rearrangements either about 87% or about 30% of the time, which broadly matched IMGT annotations. The 87-base-pair reads could not distinguish some IMGT-functional V segments, including TRBV6-2 and TRBV6-3, so those segments were excluded. Compared with equally common non-associated chains, HLA-associated TCR beta chains in a later analysis were more clonally expanded and had lower generation probabilities. At a false discovery rate of 0.05, a later analysis linked 15,000 to 20,000 TCR beta sequences to specific HLA alleles. Only TCR beta chains were sequenced in this cohort, and the absence of alpha or paired-chain data limited detectable features. Because some donors lacked HLA typing at each locus, the association tests relied only on the typed subset. In a later analysis, the rate of TCR association differed among HLA loci, with DRB1 alleles having the most associated TCRs and HLA-C alleles having the fewest. It was suggested by the authors that the approach could potentially be generalized to other disease states and immunological phenotypes. Most TCR sequences were observed very rarely across donors, whereas some public TCRs were present in many individuals. In vitro tests confirmed that a few of the cytomegalovirus-associated TCR beta chains recognize cytomegalovirus antigens. Linkage disequilibrium might explain the correlated functional status among segregating V segments, but an unknown experimental factor could not be ruled out. In the study, 164 TCR beta chains were listed as associated with cytomegalovirus. According to a later analysis, most CMV-associated TCR beta chains appeared to be HLA-restricted, and the HLA associations seemed to be driven largely by CMV exposure. A further reported finding was that TCR beta sequences accurately predicted the HLA-A and HLA-B alleles for most subjects in the first cohort. In a later analysis, several top co-occurrence clusters were reported to appear linked to parvovirus B19, influenza, CMV and Epstein-Barr virus.

Trimming at the junction amounts to 5 bases on V and 8 bases on J, and the germline ends lie 15 bases apart. From the cysteine up to the phenylalanine, the CDR3 has a length of 13 residues. CDR3 DNA only is kept here, 39 bases in frame from base 1. Sequences SGHTA (CDR1) and FQGNSA (CDR2) are obtained from the germline V gene. Concerning this clone itself: The antigen it binds to is not known. Nothing much larger sits one base from this clone, and base qualities are not available.

The cohort was made up of 500 to 800 healthy bone marrow donors. At the time of sampling, all cohort members were nominally healthy, though unrecorded immune exposures were likely present. The donor was CMV seropositive and was included in the group of 290 or so seropositive cohort members. A peripheral blood sample was collected from each donor, and TCR beta sequencing was performed on peripheral blood mononuclear cells. The Qiagen DNeasy Blood Extraction Kit was used to extract genomic DNA from the blood cell samples. This clonotype was sampled from a woman aged 45-65 years in good health and CMV-seropositive. The chain links TRBV7-2 with TRBJ1-1; the best D guess is TRBD1, with 6 bases matching. The sample comprised PBMCs. The CDR3 protein: CASSPGGRAEAFF. The DNA sequence is TGTGCCAGCAGCCCTGGGGGCAGGGCCGAAGCTTTCTTT.